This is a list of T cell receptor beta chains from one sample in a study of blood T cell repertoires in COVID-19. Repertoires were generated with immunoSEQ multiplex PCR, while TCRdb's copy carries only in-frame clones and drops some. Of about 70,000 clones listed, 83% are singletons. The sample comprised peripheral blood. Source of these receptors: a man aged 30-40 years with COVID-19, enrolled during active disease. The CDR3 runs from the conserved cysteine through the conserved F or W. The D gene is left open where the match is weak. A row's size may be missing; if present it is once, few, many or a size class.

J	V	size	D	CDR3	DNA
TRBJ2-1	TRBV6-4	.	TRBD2	CASMKTSGSYNEQFF	TGTGCCAGCATGAAGACTAGCGGGAGCTACAATGAGCAGTTCTTC
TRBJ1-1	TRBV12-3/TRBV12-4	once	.	CASSPTGLEAFF	TGTGCCAGCAGTCCTACAGGTCTTGAAGCTTTCTTT
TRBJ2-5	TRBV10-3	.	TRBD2	CAISDRVRTSGVGGQETQYF	TGTGCCATCAGTGATAGGGTCAGGACTAGCGGGGTCGGGGGGCAAGAGACCCAGTACTTC
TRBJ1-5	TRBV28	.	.	CASSLIRDNQPQHF	TGTGCCAGCAGTTTAATCAGGGACAATCAGCCCCAGCATTTT
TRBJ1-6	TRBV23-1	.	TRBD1	CASSRRDRGARGYDSPLHF	TGCGCCAGCAGTCGGAGGGACAGGGGAGCCCGCGGGTATGATTCACCCCTCCACTTT
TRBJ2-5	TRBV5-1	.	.	CASSSRGGETQYF	TGCGCCAGCAGCTCCAGGGGTGGCGAGACCCAGTACTTC
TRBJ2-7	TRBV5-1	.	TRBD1	CASKGTGDEQYF	TGCGCCAGCAAAGGGACAGGGGACGAGCAGTACTTC
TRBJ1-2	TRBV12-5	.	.	CASAPDGGGYGYTF	TGTGCTAGTGCTCCCGACGGGGGTGGTTATGGCTACACCTTC
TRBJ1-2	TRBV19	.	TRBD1	CASTTGQYYGYTF	TGTGCCAGTACTACGGGACAGTACTATGGCTACACCTTC
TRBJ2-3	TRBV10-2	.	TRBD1	CASSAAPGTGESADTQYF	TGCGCCAGCAGTGCAGCCCCCGGGACAGGGGAATCGGCAGATACGCAGTATTTT
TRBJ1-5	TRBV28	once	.	CASSFGGAEQPQHF	TGTGCCAGCAGTTTTGGGGGGGCGGAGCAGCCCCAGCATTTT
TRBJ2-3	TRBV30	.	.	CAWTRGYGDTQYF	TGTGCCTGGACCCGGGGATACGGGGATACGCAGTATTTT
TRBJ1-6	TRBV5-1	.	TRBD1	CASSLGDRVETSPLHF	TGCGCCAGCAGCTTGGGCGACAGGGTGGAGACTTCACCCCTCCACTTT
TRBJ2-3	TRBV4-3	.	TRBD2	CASSQEGFLAGVGTQYF	TGCGCCAGCAGCCAAGAAGGATTCTTAGCGGGAGTCGGTACGCAGTATTTT
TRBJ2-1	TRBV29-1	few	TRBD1	CSVGTGDYNEQFF	TGCAGCGTTGGGACAGGTGATTACAATGAGCAGTTCTTC